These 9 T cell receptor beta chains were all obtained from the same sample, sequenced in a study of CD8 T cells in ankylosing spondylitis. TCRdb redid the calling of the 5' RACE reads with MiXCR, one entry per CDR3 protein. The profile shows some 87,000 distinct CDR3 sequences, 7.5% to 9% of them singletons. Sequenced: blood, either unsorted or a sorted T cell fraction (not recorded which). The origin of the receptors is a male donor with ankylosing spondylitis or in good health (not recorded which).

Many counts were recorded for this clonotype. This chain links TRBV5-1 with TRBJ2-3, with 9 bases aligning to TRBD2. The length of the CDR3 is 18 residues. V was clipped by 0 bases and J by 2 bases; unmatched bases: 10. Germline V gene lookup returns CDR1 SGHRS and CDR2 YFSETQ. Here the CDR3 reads CASSLVVAGEGVTDTQYF. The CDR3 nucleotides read TGCGCCAGCAGCTTGGTGGTAGCGGGGGAAGGGGTCACAGATACGCAGTATTTT. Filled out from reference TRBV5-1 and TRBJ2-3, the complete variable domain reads KAGVTQTPRYLIKTRGQQVTLSCSPISGHRSVSWYQQTPGQGLQFLFEYFSETQRNKGNFPGRFSGRQFSNSRSEMNVSTLELGDSALYLCASSLVVAGEGVTDTQYFGPGTRLTVL.

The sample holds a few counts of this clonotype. This chain's CDR3 is CASSLEGQGQNYGYTF. CDR3 DNA sequence: TGCGCCAGCAGCTTGGAGGGACAGGGGCAGAACTATGGCTACACCTTC. The chain carries TRBV5-1 and TRBJ1-2; 10 nucleotides match TRBD1. J gave up 2 bases and V 0 bases, and 4 bases lay outside the gene matches. This CDR3 spans 16 amino acids. Germline V gene sequence: CDR1 SGHRS, CDR2 YFSETQ.

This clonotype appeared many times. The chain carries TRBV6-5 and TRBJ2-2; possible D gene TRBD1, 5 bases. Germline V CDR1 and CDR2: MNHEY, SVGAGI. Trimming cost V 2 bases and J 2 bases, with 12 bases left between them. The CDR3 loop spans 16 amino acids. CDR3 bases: TGTGCCAGCAGTTACGGGGCAGGGCAAAACACCGGGGAGCTGTTTTTT. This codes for CASSYGAGQNTGELFF.

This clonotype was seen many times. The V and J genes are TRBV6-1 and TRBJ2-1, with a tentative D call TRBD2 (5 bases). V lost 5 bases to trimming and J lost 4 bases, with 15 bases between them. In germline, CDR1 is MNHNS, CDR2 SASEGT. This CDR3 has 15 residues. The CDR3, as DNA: TGTGCCAGCAGTAGCCTAACTAGGAAATACAATGAGCAGTTCTTC. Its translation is CASSSLTRKYNEQFF.

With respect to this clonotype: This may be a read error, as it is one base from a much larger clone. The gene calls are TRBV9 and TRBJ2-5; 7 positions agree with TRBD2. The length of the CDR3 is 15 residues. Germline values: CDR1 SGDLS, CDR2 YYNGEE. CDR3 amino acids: CAGSPGGAGIETQYF. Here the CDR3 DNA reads TGTGCCGGCAGCCCAGGTGGAGCGGGGATAGAGACCCAGTACTTC.

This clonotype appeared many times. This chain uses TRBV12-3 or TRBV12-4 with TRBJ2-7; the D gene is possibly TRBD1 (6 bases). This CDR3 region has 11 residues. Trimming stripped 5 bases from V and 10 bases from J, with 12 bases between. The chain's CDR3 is CASSIQGLQYF. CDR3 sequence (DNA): TGTGCCAGCAGTATACAGGGTCTACAGTACTTC.

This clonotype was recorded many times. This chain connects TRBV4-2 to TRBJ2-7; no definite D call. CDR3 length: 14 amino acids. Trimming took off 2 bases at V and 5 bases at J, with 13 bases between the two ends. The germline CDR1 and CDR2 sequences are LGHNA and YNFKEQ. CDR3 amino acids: CASSQFGRFDEQYF. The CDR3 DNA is TGTGCCAGCAGCCAATTCGGACGGTTTGACGAGCAGTACTTC.

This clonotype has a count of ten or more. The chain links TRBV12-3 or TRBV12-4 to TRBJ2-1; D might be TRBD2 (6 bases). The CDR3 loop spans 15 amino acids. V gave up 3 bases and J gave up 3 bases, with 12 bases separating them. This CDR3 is CASSFRGEVYNEQFF. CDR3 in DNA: TGTGCCAGCAGTTTCCGCGGGGAGGTCTACAATGAGCAGTTCTTC.

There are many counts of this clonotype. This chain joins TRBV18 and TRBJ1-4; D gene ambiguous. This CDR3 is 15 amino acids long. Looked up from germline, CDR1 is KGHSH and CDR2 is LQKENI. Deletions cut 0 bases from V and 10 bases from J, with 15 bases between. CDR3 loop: CASSPPPGADGKLFF. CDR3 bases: TGTGCCAGCTCACCACCGCCCGGTGCGGATGGAAAACTGTTTTTT.